The sequence of this T cell receptor (beta chain) was determined in a study of beta chain features in type 1 diabetes. Study-level findings and limits: Among type 1 diabetes patients, VDJ junctions had fewer insertions and more deletions. Moderate yet significant TCRB CDR3 shortening was seen in Type 1 diabetes patients in all four CD4+ subsets.

With regard to this clone: Its cognate antigen is unknown. A junction boundary mismatches the germline segment, possibly from a read error.

The whole isolated RNA underwent reverse transcription, so sequencing captured expressed TCRB transcripts. Sequencing of naive, central memory and regulatory T cell samples gave an average of approximately 3.8 million reads. Libraries were prepared by immunoSEQ multiplex PCR; TCRdb keeps only in-frame clonotypes and omits some of them. Of about 220,000 clones listed, roughly 10% were seen once; the top ten hold less than 1.5%. Per the germline V gene, CDR1 is ENHRY and CDR2 is SYGVKD. This CDR3 comprises 12 residues. The specimen sequenced was central memory CD4+ T cells from blood. The V and J genes are TRBV10-3 and TRBJ2-7; TRBD1 aligns across 7 bases. The origin of this receptor is a man aged 18 to 29 in good health. The CDR3 bases are TGTGACATCAGTCCACAGGGGTACGAGCAGTACTTC. Translated, it gives CDISPQGYEQYF.